This T cell receptor beta chain derives from a study of blood T cell repertoires in COVID-19. Overall study: Italy, Spain and the United States were the sources of the convalescent and acute COVID-19 samples.

Libraries were prepared by immunoSEQ multiplex PCR; TCRdb keeps only in-frame clonotypes and omits some of them. The sample gives approximately 200,000 clones, roughly 80% of which show up once; more than 9% is in the top ten. The CDR3 consists of 11 residues. The germline gives CDR1 SNHLY, CDR2 FYNNEI. This TCR came from a woman aged 80 or over with acute or convalescent COVID-19. The sequencing input was peripheral blood. The gene calls are TRBV2 and TRBJ1-2, with D possibly being TRBD1 (5 bases). The CDR3: CAGGVRYGYTF. In DNA, the CDR3 is TGTGCTGGGGGGGTTAGGTATGGCTACACCTTC.